Reported below is one T cell receptor beta chain. Its antigen has not been determined. No qualities accompany the bases; no much larger clone lies one base away. The library was prepared using the immunoSEQ multiplex PCR assay. For the multiplex PCR, a mixture combining 60 forward primers for TCR Vbeta segments and 13 reverse primers for TCR Jbeta segments was used. The CDR3 region of rearranged TCR beta genes was amplified from genomic DNA with a multiplex PCR assay. Amplified TCR beta libraries were sequenced as 87-base-pair reads on the Illumina HiSeq System. The original methods were these. A later analysis counted some 80 million unique TCR beta chains across the 666 repertoires, and around 9.9 million of these chains were shared by at least two donors. To remove PCR and sequencing errors, raw reads were error-corrected and collapsed into unique sequences using a nearest-neighbor algorithm that merged closely related sequences. Alignment of CDR3 sequences to IMGT reference sequences was used to assign V, D and J gene segments. For a sequence to be retained, at least a six-nucleotide match to both a V gene segment and a J gene segment was required. A rearrangement counted as productive if the CDR3 had no stop codons and remained in frame with V and J, and every other rearrangement counted as non-productive. CDR3 was defined by IMGT convention, running from the second conserved V-encoded cysteine to the conserved J-encoded phenylalanine. In an earlier analysis of around 600 of the donors, sequences lacking an unambiguous match to a single V gene segment were excluded. In an earlier analysis of several hundred of the donors, V segments were called functional above 56.7% productive rearrangements and were called segregating when the between-donor standard deviation exceeded 5%. A statistical classification framework was built to diagnose cytomegalovirus status from the catalog of TCR beta chain sequences. In a later analysis, V and J genes were assigned by comparing TCR nucleotide sequences against IMGT/GENE-DB human TR gene sequences. The TCRdist pipeline was used in a later analysis to assign CDR3 sequences and most-parsimonious VDJ recombination scenarios. A later analysis defined each TCR beta chain by its CDR3 amino acid sequence plus V-gene family, and excluded reads lacking a unique V-gene family. In a later analysis, a few hundred highly shared, low-generation-probability nucleotide sequences were removed to address suspected cross-contamination and a sequencing artifact. A later analysis calculated a clonal expansion index for each public chain from normalized within-repertoire ranks of inferred template counts. A later analysis computed generation probabilities with a VDJ recombination model fitted to out-of-frame rearrangements, and checked the results against IGoR. Hypergeometric tests were used in a later analysis to score TCR-TCR, TCR-HLA and TCR-CMV co-occurrence, with a repertoire-size bias correction applied to the TCR pairs. In a later analysis, false discovery rates were estimated by permuting HLA or CMV assignments 20 times. A later analysis grouped co-occurring TCRs with DBSCAN, adding TCRdist sequence similarity when clustering within HLA-allele-positive subsets. Repertoires with fewer than 30,000 or more than 120,000 public chains were left out of co-occurrence clustering, as were about 5 repertoires with anomalous nucleotide sharing. TCRdb limited this immuneACCESS table to in-frame rearrangements with V and J called. A share of clones is missing; checked studies link under half to unresolved V genes, and the rest is unexplained. The DNA gave D and trimming, while V, J and clone size come from that table. The sample profile shows under 200,000 clones; around 80% of them were found once. Clones ranked in the top ten supply roughly 2% of the sample.

Measured from the cysteine to the phenylalanine, the CDR3 is 12 residues long. Kept here is only the CDR3 DNA, which spans 36 bases and is read in frame from base 1. Via the germline V gene (reference sequence), CDR1 is SEHNR and CDR2 FQNEAQ. V loses 3 bases, J loses 8 bases, and the germline ends lie 10 bases apart. In total, roughly 670 healthy bone marrow donors made up the cohort. At the time of sampling, all cohort members were nominally healthy, though unrecorded immune exposures were likely present. Of the approximately 700 cohort members, 250 to 300 had a positive CMV serostatus and 352 had a negative one, while no CMV serostatus was recorded for the donor. Each donor provided a peripheral blood sample, and peripheral blood mononuclear cells were used for TCR beta sequencing. The Qiagen DNeasy Blood Extraction Kit was used to extract genomic DNA from the blood cell samples. The data belong to a study of cytomegalovirus exposure and HLA in healthy donors (TCRdb year 2017). About the full investigation: An earlier analysis of 587 of the donors reported 276 Gb of sequence data and about 120 million unique TCR beta sequences obtained from roughly 180 million T cells. Approximately 310 gigabases of sequencing data and approximately 80 million unique TCR sequences were included in an early release covering roughly 700 HLA-typed donors. Of the roughly 410 genotyped donors, 81% were placed in the genetic ancestry cluster associated with self-reported Caucasian donors. The study aimed to test whether signatures of past pathogen exposure could be identified by cataloging public T cell receptors. Using immunosequencing, the study profiled T cell repertoires from around 670 subjects and related those repertoires to cytomegalovirus serostatus. Along with the roughly 670-subject first cohort, a separate validation cohort of 120 different subjects was used. The study combined high-throughput TCR immunosequencing, statistical association of individual TCRs with disease status, and machine learning to predict cytomegalovirus infection status. In a later analysis, previously published TCR beta repertoires from 600 to 850 donors were re-analyzed and high-resolution HLA genotyping was added so that TCR occurrence patterns could be studied. Rather than using new phenotypic data, the later analysis identified candidate immune exposures from TCR beta sequences and from how often those sequences occurred across donors. In an earlier analysis of a few hundred of the donors, high-throughput TCR beta sequencing was used to judge whether each TCR beta V gene segment behaved as functional or pseudogenic. Donor age, sex, ethnicity and CMV serostatus were compiled together with the repertoire data. In a later genetic analysis, genome-wide SNP genotypes for about three fifths of the 666 donors were used, and that subset was treated as a discovery cohort. All discovery cohort repertoires had been generated on a single sequencing platform. HLA typing included class I and class II loci at four-digit resolution. Typing coverage varied by locus: roughly 629-640 donors for A, B, C, DRB1 and DQB1; roughly 510 for DQA1; 600 to 610 for DPA1; roughly 450 for DPB1. Because of strong linkage in the cohort, roughly five DR-DQ haplotypes were treated as single units for association and clustering. Across around 400 genotyped donors of the cohort, an average of approximately 200,000 unique TCR beta nucleotide sequences per donor were sequenced, and approximately 19% of those sequences were non-productive.

Points the paper makes about the study in general: A later analysis found that most CMV-associated TCR beta chains appeared HLA-restricted, with HLA associations seemingly driven largely by CMV exposure. In an earlier analysis of approximately 590 of the donors, most TCR beta V segments were observed in productive rearrangements about 87% or about 30% of the time, broadly matching IMGT annotations. In a later analysis, several top co-occurrence clusters were reported to appear linked to parvovirus B19, influenza, CMV and Epstein-Barr virus. A later genetic analysis reported fewer N-insertions in productive TCRs among donors in an Asian-associated ancestry cluster than the approximately 670-donor mean. Some 16 rarely observed V segments, including chromosome 9 orphons, were excluded from the earlier analysis of about 500 of the donors because counts were too low. The authors suggested that the approach could potentially be generalized to other disease states and immunological phenotypes. An association between a missense DCLRE1C variant and V-gene and J-gene trimming of TCR beta chains was found in a later genetic analysis and replicated in an independent cohort. The classifier was reported to diagnose cytomegalovirus status with high specificity and sensitivity in both the original and validation cohorts. For the cohort, immune exposure information was limited to CMV serostatus. A later analysis found that TCR association rates varied across HLA loci, with DRB1 alleles showing the most associated TCRs and HLA-C alleles the fewest. Some IMGT-functional V segments, including TRBV6-2 and TRBV6-3, could not be told apart with the 87-base-pair reads, so those segments were excluded. Because some donors lacked HLA typing at each locus, the association tests relied only on the typed subset. A total of 150 or so TCR beta chains were listed by the study as associated with cytomegalovirus. A further reported finding was that TCR beta sequences accurately predicted the HLA-A and HLA-B alleles for most subjects in the first cohort. Correlated functional status among segregating V segments might reflect linkage disequilibrium, but an unknown experimental factor could not be ruled out. Most TCR sequences were seen in very few donors, while some public TCRs were found in many individuals. This cohort had only TCR beta chains sequenced, and the lack of alpha or paired-chain data limited which features could be detected. Assigning TCR associations to individual alleles was difficult when HLA alleles, especially DR and DQ, strongly co-occurred. Compared with equally common non-associated chains, HLA-associated TCR beta chains in a later analysis were more clonally expanded and had lower generation probabilities. Three of the identified cytomegalovirus-associated TCR beta chains were confirmed in vitro to be specific for cytomegalovirus antigens. A group of highly shared sequence variants was considered likely to be a technical artifact of the sequencing pipeline. Specific HLA alleles were associated with 15,000 to 20,000 TCR beta sequences at a false discovery rate of 0.05 in a later analysis. Presence/absence analyses assumed roughly uniform sequencing depth across donors, an assumption that may not hold.

The TCR originated in a human donor in good health. Recombination linked TRBV7-9 to TRBJ1-2, with no reliable assignment of the D segment. Specimen: PBMCs. The nucleotides are TGTGCCAGCAGCTTCGAAACGGGGGGCTACACCTTC. Translated, this gives CASSFETGGYTF. The reference TRBV7-9 and TRBJ1-2 proteins fill in what lies around the CDR3, so the full variable domain reads DTGVSQNPRHKITKRGQNVTFRCDPISEHNRLYWYRQTLGQGPEFLTYFQNEAQLEKSRLLSDRFSAERPKGSFSTLEIQRTEQGDSAMYLCASSFETGGYTFGSGTRLTVV.